Listed below are T cell receptor beta chains from one sample, sequenced in a study of shared clonotypes between healthy human individuals. Sequenced by immunoSEQ multiplex PCR; TCRdb stores in-frame clones only, minus some. The sample has some 2 million clones, about 95% seen once. Sequencing was done on a sample of naive CD8+ T cells sorted from blood. These receptors were taken from a man aged 18 to 30 in good health. Both conserved end residues are part of each CDR3. The D gene is left open where the match is weak.

v_gene,j_gene,d_gene,CDR3aa,CDR3nt
TRBV7-9,TRBJ2-5,-,CASSPNGGGPWETQYF,TGTGCCAGCAGCCCGAATGGAGGGGGGCCGTGGGAGACCCAGTACTTC
TRBV19,TRBJ1-6,-,CASSSVPGQYSPLHF,TGTGCCAGTAGTTCCGTCCCCGGGCAGTATTCACCCCTCCACTTT
TRBV4-3,TRBJ1-2,-,CASSQHGYGYTF,TGCGCCAGCAGCCAGCACGGGTATGGCTACACCTTC
TRBV13,TRBJ1-3,-,CASSSASSGNTIYF,TGTGCCAGCAGTTCAGCGAGCTCTGGAAACACCATATATTTT
TRBV5-4,TRBJ2-7,-,CASSFGQSPHEQYF,TGTGCCAGCAGCTTCGGCCAGAGCCCCCACGAGCAGTACTTC
TRBV29-1,TRBJ2-2,TRBD1,CSGLRDRDYSGELFF,TGCAGCGGTTTACGGGACAGGGATTACAGCGGGGAGCTGTTTTTT
TRBV4-1,TRBJ2-5,TRBD2,CASSPGLAGLETQYF,TGCGCCAGCAGCCCGGGACTAGCGGGGCTAGAGACCCAGTACTTC
TRBV6-5,TRBJ2-7,TRBD2,CASSWGSGRYEQYF,TGTGCCAGCAGTTGGGGCAGCGGGAGGTACGAGCAGTACTTC
TRBV28,TRBJ2-7,TRBD2,CASRSGGHEQYF,TGTGCCAGCAGATCGGGAGGCCACGAGCAGTACTTC
TRBV4-1,TRBJ1-2,-,CASSPTPGGVYGYTF,TGCGCCAGCAGCCCGACCCCGGGGGGCGTATACGGCTACACCTTC
TRBV5-1,TRBJ2-2,-,CASSLGLLPMELFF,TGCGCCAGCAGCTTGGGTCTACTCCCGATGGAGCTGTTTTTT
TRBV7-9,TRBJ2-5,-,CASSPPRGTQETQYF,TGTGCCAGCAGCCCACCCCGGGGGACCCAAGAGACCCAGTACTTC
TRBV18,TRBJ1-5,TRBD1,CASSRGQGFVNQPQHF,TGTGCCAGCTCACGCGGACAGGGCTTTGTCAATCAGCCCCAGCATTTT
TRBV7-3,TRBJ1-1,TRBD1,CASSLVWTGDTEAFF,TGTGCCAGCAGCTTAGTTTGGACAGGGGACACTGAAGCTTTCTTT
TRBV5-1,TRBJ1-1,TRBD1,CASSLYRGRDTEAFF,TGCGCCAGCAGCTTGTACAGGGGGAGGGACACTGAAGCTTTCTTT